The following is a T cell receptor (beta chain) sequence with its context. Its target is unknown. TCRdb reanalysed the 5' RACE reads using MiXCR and keeps one entry per CDR3 protein. This sample carries 450,000 to 600,000 distinct CDR3 sequences, around 20% of them seen once, and the ten largest clones take 0.45% to 0.5%. This CDR3 comprises 13 residues. Trimming took 8 bases from V and 2 from J, leaving 11 bases between them. Looked up from germline, CDR1 is SNHLY and CDR2 is FYNNEI. The data derive from a study of identical twins. Study findings and constraints: It was out-of-frame TCR alpha sharing in monozygotic twins that models underestimated.

All donors were healthy, and all were Caucasian. These records were also assigned to another study, of yellow fever vaccine responses in identical twins.

The TCR originated in a young woman in good health. V gene TRBV2 combines with J gene TRBJ2-3, with D possibly being TRBD1 (5 bases). Sequences were obtained from CD4+ T cells sorted from blood. In DNA form, the CDR3 reads TGTGCCAGCGGGGCAGGGAACACAGATACGCAGTATTTT. Protein sequence: CASGAGNTDTQYF.